Each of the 28 T cell receptor beta chains below was sequenced from the same sample in a study of T cells in Graves' hyperthyroidism and ophthalmopathy. There were TCR beta CDR3 regions amplified from RNA transcripts. TCR CDR3 regions were first amplified by RT-PCR with HTBI primers. From the multiplex PCR reads, TCRdb called clonotypes with MiXCR, one entry per CDR3 protein. This sample has roughly 180,000 distinct CDR3 sequences; over 15% occur once, and the top ten carry roughly 30%. Specimen: blood. All receptors derive from a woman between 50 and 59 years old with Graves' hyperthyroidism.

This clonotype was seen ten or more times. The chain carries TRBV12-3 or TRBV12-4 and TRBJ1-4; D possibly corresponds to TRBD1 (6 bases). This CDR3 spans 15 amino acids. V lost 4 bases and J lost 8, with 17 bases in between. CDR3 protein: CASSSPRGEREKLFF. The CDR3 DNA sequence: TGTGCCAGCAGTTCCCCGAGGGGGGAGAGGGAAAAACTGTTTTTT.

This clonotype came up many times. This sequence joins TRBV6-1 and TRBJ2-2; D may be TRBD1 (5 bases). V was cut by 11 bases and J by 4 bases, with 14 bases left in between. The CDR3 loop spans 13 amino acids. The germline gives CDR1 MNHNS, CDR2 SASEGT. In DNA form, the CDR3 reads TGTGCCCACCGCCAGGGCGGCACCGGGGAGCTGTTTTTT. It codes for CAHRQGGTGELFF.

The table lists this clonotype with a few counts. A read error may account for a junction end that differs from germline. CDR3 loop: CATRRQGNYGYIF. The CDR3 region has the DNA TGTGCCACCAGAAGGCAGGGGAACTATGGCTACATCTTC. The rearrangement links TRBV15 to TRBJ1-2; tentatively, D is TRBD1 (6 bases). Germline values: CDR1 LNHNV, CDR2 YYDKDF (reference sequence). The CDR3 length is 13 residues.

In this sample, this clonotype turned up many times. The rearrangement links TRBV5-1 to TRBJ2-7; possibly TRBD1 for D (5 bases). Per germline, CDR1 SGHRS and CDR2 YFSETQ. The CDR3 has 15 amino acids. The V and J ends lost 4 bases and 6 bases respectively, with 20 bases between them. CDR3 protein: CASSPWWGEYAEQYF. DNA of the CDR3: TGCGCCAGCAGCCCCTGGTGGGGCGAGTACGCCGAGCAGTACTTC.

At least ten counts were recorded for this clonotype. This rearrangement joins TRBV6-7 to TRBJ2-7, with D possibly TRBD1 on 5 matching bases. TRBV6-7 is an ORF; its function is uncertain. V was trimmed by 11 bases and J by 5 bases, leaving 19 bases between them. The CDR3 loop spans 13 amino acids. The CDR3 sequence: CAGVDKGNHEQYF. The CDR3 nucleotides are TGTGCCGGCGTGGACAAGGGGAACCACGAGCAGTACTTC.

This clonotype was observed at least ten times. The genes are TRBV27 and TRBJ1-2; 9 positions agree with TRBD1. Germline loops: CDR1 MNHEY, CDR2 SMNVEV (reference sequence). There are 19 residues in the CDR3. V lost 4 bases and J lost 2; bases outside the gene matches: 17. The CDR3 loop reads CASSSPTRYGQGQNYGYTF. As DNA, the CDR3 is TGTGCCAGCAGTTCCCCAACCCGGTATGGACAGGGGCAGAACTATGGCTACACCTTC.

This clonotype was counted ten times or more. The chain uses TRBV18 and TRBJ1-1, with TRBD1 matching over 7 bases. V was pared by 3 bases and J by 2 bases, with 3 bases of the junction left unmatched. Germline V CDR1 and CDR2: KGHSH, LQKENI. The CDR3 spans 14 residues. The CDR3 DNA sequence: TGTGCCAGCTCACCGACAGGGTCTAACACTGAAGCTTTCTTT. Translating gives CASSPTGSNTEAFF.

This clonotype was recorded at least ten times. The chain recombines TRBV5-1 with TRBJ2-7; perhaps TRBD1 as D (6 bases). V lost 3 bases and J lost 6, with 13 bases in between. This CDR3 has 13 amino acids. From germline, CDR1 is SGHRS and CDR2 YFSETQ. CDR3 nucleotide sequence: TGCGCCAGCAGCTCCCGCGTGGACAGCGAGCAGTACTTC. Residues: CASSSRVDSEQYF.

This clonotype was detected ten times or more. The chain has TRBV19 and TRBJ2-3; D uncertain. V was clipped by 6 bases and J by 1 base, with 8 bases between them. The CDR3 covers 13 residues. CDR1 LNHDA and CDR2 SQIVND come from the germline V gene (reference sequence). CDR3 region: CASSTQGTDTQYF. The CDR3 coding sequence is TGTGCCAGTAGCACCCAAGGCACAGATACGCAGTATTTT.

At least ten counts were recorded for this clonotype. V gene TRBV7-2 combines with J gene TRBJ1-1; D is perhaps TRBD1 (5 bases). Trimming left V 8 bases short and J 3 bases short, with 13 bases between. The CDR3 runs to 13 residues. Germline V lookup: CDR1 SGHTA, CDR2 FQGNSA. CDR3 residues: CASGVQGDTEAFF. The DNA for the CDR3 is TGTGCCAGCGGCGTTCAGGGAGACACTGAAGCTTTCTTT.

This clonotype was seen many times. V is TRBV2 and J is TRBJ1-2; tentative D call: TRBD1 (6 bases). This CDR3 has 13 residues. The germline CDR1 and CDR2 sequences are SNHLY and FYNNEI. V lost 5 bases and J 7 bases, leaving 14 bases between the germline ends. The DNA of the CDR3 is TGTGCCAGCAGTTTTTTACAGGGTAGTGGCTACACCTTC. Protein: CASSFLQGSGYTF.

About this clonotype itself: Just one base apart from a much larger clone, this may be a read error. V gene TRBV20-1 combines with J gene TRBJ2-2; the D is unclear. V was shortened by 5 bases and J by 3 bases, with 10 bases between the two germline ends. The CDR3 sequence is 13 residues long. Germline V gives CDR1 DFQATT, CDR2 SNEGSKA (reference sequence). The CDR3 protein is CSAGAQYTGELFF. The DNA of the CDR3 is TGCAGTGCTGGAGCTCAGTACACCGGGGAGCTGTTTTTT.

This rearrangement joins TRBV27 to TRBJ1-1; 7 positions agree with TRBD1. V lost 3 bases, J lost 0 bases, and 4 bases stayed unmatched. This CDR3 spans 15 amino acids. Germline V gives CDR1 MNHEY, CDR2 SMNVEV (reference sequence). The CDR3 bases are TGTGCCAGCAGTTTTCGACAGGGTATGAACACTGAAGCTTTCTTT. As protein: CASSFRQGMNTEAFF.

The V call is TRBV6-2 or TRBV6-3, the J call TRBJ2-2; D not resolved. CDR1 and CDR2 from the germline V gene are MNHEY and SVGEGT. This CDR3 has 16 amino acids. V was clipped by 0 bases and J by 0 bases, with 8 bases between them. CDR3 DNA sequence: TGTGCCAGCAGTTACTCCCCCGCCACGAACACCGGGGAGCTGTTTTTT. Translated, it gives CASSYSPATNTGELFF.

The chain is built from TRBV6-2 or TRBV6-3 and TRBJ1-1; TRBD1 matches at 11 bases. Germline trimming cut 0 bases from V and 4 bases from J; bases unmatched to any gene: 1. The CDR3 runs to 15 residues. CDR1 is MNHEY, CDR2 SVGEGT, per germline. CDR3 coding DNA: TGTGCCAGCAGTTACTCCGGGACAGGGGGCACTGAAGCTTTCTTT. Protein product: CASSYSGTGGTEAFF.

This clonotype turned up a few times. The chain has TRBV4-1 and TRBJ2-1, with D possibly being TRBD2 (6 bases). CDR3 length: 16 residues. Trimming left V 5 bases short and J 4 bases short, with 18 bases between. Germline V CDR1 and CDR2: MGHRA, YSYEKL. This chain's CDR3 is CASSRGPGTQYNEQFF. In DNA form, the CDR3 reads TGCGCCAGCAGCAGGGGCCCGGGGACTCAATACAATGAGCAGTTCTTC.

In this sample, this clonotype turned up many times. The rearrangement links TRBV28 to TRBJ2-5; D not certain. Germline CDR1 is MDHEN and CDR2 is SYDVKM. Trimming removed 5 bases at V and 5 bases at J, with 9 bases between. The CDR3 extends over 12 amino acids. The CDR3 reads CASSPLTETQYF. In DNA form, the CDR3 reads TGTGCCAGCAGTCCTCTTACTGAGACCCAGTACTTC. The entire variable domain, with the rest obtained from reference TRBV28 and TRBJ2-5, is as follows: DVKVTQSSRYLVKRTGEKVFLECVQDMDHENMFWYRQDPGLGLRLIYFSYDVKMKEKGDIPEGYSVSREKKERFSLILESASTNQTSMYLCASSPLTETQYFGPGTRLLVL.

This clonotype was observed many times. The gene calls are TRBV27 and TRBJ2-1; D is unclear. The V end lost 0 bases, the J end lost 6 bases, and 3 bases lay between the germline ends. Germline assignment: CDR1 MNHEY and CDR2 SMNVEV (reference sequence). This CDR3 has 12 residues. Here the CDR3 DNA reads TGTGCCAGCAGTTTATCACTCAATGAGCAGTTCTTC. It specifies CASSLSLNEQFF.

This clonotype showed up just a few times. Possible read error: a much larger clone is one base away. The J gene is TRBJ2-5, the V gene TRBV2; possibly TRBD1 for D (9 bases). From germline, CDR1 is SNHLY and CDR2 FYNNEI. This CDR3 has 14 residues. For the CDR3, the DNA is TGTGCCACCGGACACAGGGGGCGGGGGGAGACCCGGTACTTC. Encoded protein: CATGHRGRGETRYF.

This clonotype was recorded many times. The CDR3 bases are TGTGCCACCTTGGGGAGGGGGCACGTCGGTGAGCAGTTCTTC. Protein sequence: CATLGRGHVGEQFF. This chain uses TRBV2 with TRBJ2-1; D assignment may be TRBD1 or TRBD2 (7 bases each). This CDR3 region has 14 residues. Per germline, CDR1 SNHLY and CDR2 FYNNEI. V gave up 10 bases and J gave up 9 bases, with 22 bases separating them.

J is TRBJ1-4 and V is TRBV29-1; no reliable D call. This CDR3 spans 14 amino acids. Germline CDR1 and CDR2: SQVTM and ANQGSEA. The V end lost 6 bases, the J end lost 3 bases, and 14 bases lay between the germline ends. CDR3 protein: CSVGAGTANEKLFF. The CDR3 DNA is TGCAGCGTGGGAGCAGGTACAGCTAATGAAAAACTGTTTTTT.

At least ten counts were recorded for this clonotype. V usage is TRBV24-1 and J usage is TRBJ1-2; D might be TRBD1 (6 bases). Germline CDR1 KGHDR, CDR2 SFDVKD. Trimming left V 6 bases short and J 4 bases short, with 14 bases between. The CDR3 loop spans 14 amino acids. The CDR3 DNA is TGTGCCACCAGTACGGGGGGCCGTGGCTATGGCTACACCTTC. Residues: CATSTGGRGYGYTF.

This clonotype was counted a few times. The V call is TRBV2, the J call TRBJ2-2; TRBD2 might be the D (5 bases). CDR1 SNHLY and CDR2 FYNNEI come from the germline V gene. This CDR3 contains 15 residues. V lost 1 base and J 2 bases, leaving 8 bases between the germline ends. The CDR3 DNA is TGTGCCAGCAGTGAAGTTCGGGGAAACACCGGGGAGCTGTTTTTT. Residues: CASSEVRGNTGELFF.

Written as DNA, the CDR3 is TGCGCCAGCAGCCAAGGGGCCGCTGACAATTCACCCCTCCACTTT. This gives the protein CASSQGAADNSPLHF. V is TRBV4-3 and J is TRBJ1-6; D remains ambiguous. The germline gives CDR1 LGHNA, CDR2 YSLEER. V was trimmed by 1 base and J by 7 bases, leaving 11 bases between them. This CDR3 region has 15 residues.

In its sample, this clonotype was seen many times. The chain is built from TRBV20-1 and TRBJ2-2, with a tentative D call TRBD2 (6 bases). Germline loops: CDR1 DFQATT, CDR2 SNEGSKA (reference sequence). V lost 2 bases and J lost 0, with 13 bases in between. This CDR3 comprises 16 residues. CDR3 coding DNA: TGCAGTGCTAGAAGAACGGGAGCTTCGAACACCGGGGAGCTGTTTTTT. It yields the protein CSARRTGASNTGELFF.

This clonotype occurred many times. The chain links TRBV15 to TRBJ2-1, with a tentative D call TRBD2 (5 bases). The CDR3 has 17 residues. V gave up 3 bases and J gave up 1 base, with 16 bases separating them. Germline V gene data show CDR1 as LNHNV and CDR2 as YYDKDF (reference sequence). CDR3 sequence reads: CATSSEQRLKSYNEQFF. The CDR3 DNA reads TGTGCCACCAGCAGTGAACAGAGACTAAAATCCTACAATGAGCAGTTCTTC.

This clonotype came up many times. The chain couples TRBV28 to TRBJ1-1; possibly TRBD1 for D (5 bases). Germline V CDR1 and CDR2: MDHEN, SYDVKM. The CDR3 has 14 residues. V lost 3 bases and J 4 bases, leaving 12 bases between the germline ends. In DNA form, the CDR3 reads TGTGCCAGCAGTTTCTATACGGGGGGCACTGAAGCTTTCTTT. This sequence encodes CASSFYTGGTEAFF.

Many counts were recorded for this clonotype. The gene calls are TRBV9 and TRBJ1-5, with D maybe TRBD1 (6 bases). CDR3 length: 16 residues. V lost 7 bases, J lost 2 bases, and 19 bases lay in between. Germline CDR1 reads SGDLS; CDR2 reads YYNGEE. The CDR3 nucleotides read TGTGCCAGCTCCAAGGGGGGGGAGCAAGGCAATCAGCCCCAGCATTTT. This encodes CASSKGGEQGNQPQHF.